Listed here are 10 T cell receptor beta chains from one sample, sequenced in a study of shared clonotypes between healthy human individuals. The method was immunoSEQ multiplex PCR; TCRdb's version includes in-frame clones alone and lacks a portion of them. This repertoire shows some 900,000 clones, about three quarters found once; its top ten account for 1.5%. Sample: memory CD4+ T cells sorted from blood. Regarding subset: CD45RA-negative fraction. The receptors were sampled from a man younger than 35 in good health.

In this sample, this clone turned up a few times. The V gene is TRBV30, the J gene TRBJ1-2; TRBD1 agrees at 10 bases. J lost 5 bases, V lost 2 bases, and 14 bases had no gene match. The germline V gene has CDR1 GTSNPN and CDR2 SVGIG (reference sequence). This CDR3 spans 17 amino acids. CDR3 nucleotides: TGTGCCTGGAGTTCTTCCGGGACAGGGGTGTTAGTTTATGGCTACACCTTC. It codes for CAWSSSGTGVLVYGYTF. The full variable domain, completed using reference TRBV30 and TRBJ1-2, is SQTIHQWPATLVQPVGSPLSLECTVEGTSNPNLYWYRQAAGRGLQLLFYSVGIGQISSEVPQNLSASRPQDRQFILSSKKLLLSDSGFYLCAWSSSGTGVLVYGYTFGSGTRLTVV.

This clone appeared a few times. The sample carries other DNA sequences with the same CDR3. The chain carries TRBV11-2 and TRBJ1-1; D is uncertain. Germline CDR1 and CDR2: SGHAT and FQNNGV. V lost 0 bases, J lost 4 bases, and 12 bases lay in between. The CDR3 contains 15 residues. The CDR3 loop is CASSLEGGISTEAFF. CDR3 in DNA: TGTGCCAGCAGCTTAGAGGGTGGTATCAGCACTGAAGCTTTCTTT.

The chain uses TRBV5-1 and TRBJ1-1; possibly TRBD1 for D (6 bases). The germline V gene has CDR1 SGHRS and CDR2 YFSETQ. The CDR3 sequence is 14 residues long. V was clipped by 3 bases and J by 1 base, with 10 bases between them. CDR3 coding DNA: TGCGCCAGCAGCTCCGGGACAAGGAACACTGAAGCTTTCTTT. Its protein product is CASSSGTRNTEAFF. The full variable domain, its missing parts supplied by reference TRBV5-1 and TRBJ1-1, is KAGVTQTPRYLIKTRGQQVTLSCSPISGHRSVSWYQQTPGQGLQFLFEYFSETQRNKGNFPGRFSGRQFSNSRSEMNVSTLELGDSALYLCASSSGTRNTEAFFGQGTRLTVV.

The CDR3 region is CASSQEGTKREQYF. The CDR3 region has the DNA TGCGCCAGCAGCCAAGAAGGGACCAAGCGAGAGCAGTACTTC. The chain carries TRBV4-1 and TRBJ2-7, with D perhaps assigned TRBD1 or TRBD2 (5 bases each). With 0 bases removed from V and 7 bases from J, the gap between germline ends came to 13 bases. The germline CDR1 and CDR2 sequences are MGHRA and YSYEKL. The CDR3 length is 14 residues.

The V and J genes are TRBV10-2 and TRBJ2-2; the match to TRBD2 covers 7 bases. Germline CDR1 and CDR2: WSHSY and SAAADI. J was trimmed by 2 bases and V by 6 bases; bases with no gene match: 6. This CDR3 has 15 amino acids. The CDR3 DNA is TGCGCCAGCAGGGAAAGCGGGACCAACACCGGGGAGCTGTTTTTT. Protein sequence: CASRESGTNTGELFF.

J is TRBJ2-7 and V is TRBV5-1; D perhaps matches TRBD2 (6 bases). This CDR3 spans 14 amino acids. V lost 0 bases and J lost 6, with 13 bases in between. The germline CDR1 and CDR2 sequences are SGHRS and YFSETQ. This CDR3 reads CASSLGLPGVEQYF. In nucleotides, the CDR3 is TGCGCCAGCAGCTTGGGACTGCCGGGGGTCGAGCAGTACTTC.

V gene TRBV5-4 combines with J gene TRBJ1-1; D is perhaps TRBD1 (6 bases). Germline CDR1 SGHNT, CDR2 YYREEE (reference sequence). Trimming cost V 0 bases and J 4 bases, with 10 bases left between them. This CDR3 comprises 14 residues. CDR3 DNA sequence: TGTGCCAGCAGCTTGGAGCAGGGGACCACTGAAGCTTTCTTT. It specifies CASSLEQGTTEAFF. Together with reference TRBV5-4 and TRBJ1-1, the CDR3 gives the full variable domain: ETGVTQSPTHLIKTRGQQVTLRCSSQSGHNTVSWYQQALGQGPQFIFQYYREEENGRGNFPPRFSGLQFPNYSSELNVNALELDDSALYLCASSLEQGTTEAFFGQGTRLTVV.

In nucleotides, the CDR3 is TGTGCCAGCAGTTTAGGGGAGGCTGGAAACACCATATATTTT. This encodes CASSLGEAGNTIYF. The genes are TRBV2 and TRBJ1-3, with D possibly TRBD1 on 5 matching bases. The ends were cut back, 5 bases at V and 2 bases at J, with 10 bases in the middle. Looked up from germline, CDR1 is SNHLY and CDR2 is FYNNEI. This CDR3 comprises 14 residues.

The CDR3 DNA is TGCGCCAGCAGCCAAGGTGTTAGTCAAGAGACCCAGTACTTC. This translates into CASSQGVSQETQYF. The chain joins TRBV5-1 to TRBJ2-5; D is uncertain. Trimming took off 4 bases at V and 2 bases at J, with 12 bases between the two ends. CDR1 and CDR2 (germline): SGHRS, YFSETQ. The CDR3 runs to 14 residues.

The chain links TRBV28 to TRBJ1-2; the D is unclear. The length of the CDR3 is 12 residues. Germline lookup yields CDR1 MDHEN and CDR2 SYDVKM. V gave up 2 bases and J gave up 6 bases, with 7 bases separating them. The CDR3 nucleotides read TGTGCCAGCAGTTTAAGGGAGGATGGCTACACCTTC. As protein: CASSLREDGYTF.